This TCR beta chain was obtained from a study of neurological immune-mediated disorders. Study-level findings and limits: None of the CDR3 amino acid sequences found in expanded clones was shared across subjects. This suggests that the TCR-beta repertoires were private in all groups.

A 10-nucleotide random UMI tagged transcripts in template-switch 5'RACE cDNA synthesis. Whenever a sequencing run was performed, it yielded over 190 million TCR-beta sequences from 15-18 subjects. TCRdb called the 5' RACE reads again in MiXCR, with one record for every CDR3 protein. The sample carries about 59,000 distinct CDR3 sequences, under 30% recorded once. Sample time point: technical triplicate 2. Preparation of the unsorted libraries drew on 2 million PBMCs stored at -80 C. V lost 4 bases and J 5 bases, leaving 18 bases between the germline ends. The CDR3 sequence is 15 residues long. Germline values: CDR1 SGHRS, CDR2 YFSETQ. This clonotype was counted many times. Its target is not known.

The specimen was PBMCs. This receptor was taken from a man aged 55 to 69 with HTLV-1-associated myelopathy (HAM/TSP). The chain is built from TRBV5-1 and TRBJ1-1; D perhaps matches TRBD1 (6 bases). CDR3 in DNA: TGCGCCAGCAGCGAACAGGGAAGCCCCGTTACTGAAGCTTTCTTT. Translation gives CASSEQGSPVTEAFF.